The entry below gives a single T cell receptor (beta chain) sequence along with its context. Its antigen is not known. This CDR3 contains 18 residues. Germline CDR1 and CDR2: SGHRS and YFSETQ. V dropped 5 bases and J dropped 3 bases, with 25 bases sitting between them. Sequencing was performed with immunoSEQ multiplex PCR; in TCRdb, only in-frame clones are kept and a portion is missing. The table records roughly 1,000,000 clones, 75% to 80% of them present only once. The record originates from a study of shared clonotypes between healthy human individuals. Study in general: The people who gave samples were a couple of women and three men aged 18 to 49.

Donors comprised only Caucasian adults living in Nashville, Tennessee. Study-level findings and limits: Rarefaction demonstrated incomplete sorted-subset sequencing despite large depth. Clonotypes shared by all four donors outscored non-shared clonotypes in generation probability.

The clonotype originates from a man aged 18-30 years in good health. Some clones in this sample may be carry-over from other donors' samples. Sequenced input: memory CD4+ T cells from PBMCs. The subset is: CD45RA-negative fraction. This chain joins TRBV5-1 and TRBJ2-3; D could derive from TRBD1 or TRBD2 (6 bases each). The CDR3 bases are TGCGCCAGCAGACAACTCACGATAGGGGGACTCACTACAGATACGCAGTATTTT. Its protein product is CASRQLTIGGLTTDTQYF.